The clone carrying this TCR beta chain was counted ten times or more. Its antigen is not known. The entry originates in a study of identical twins. Study conclusions and caveats: Out-of-frame alpha sequences common to twins exhibited a surplus of low generation probability. Cord blood's abundant beta clonotypes had fewer insertions, unlike memory repertoires.

Through template switching, a universal primer site was introduced, and the cDNA contained unique molecular identifiers. TCRdb ran MiXCR on the 5' RACE reads and lists one entry per CDR3 protein. The table shows a few hundred thousand distinct CDR3 sequences, with nearly 9.5% occurring only once. The data also belong to a second study, concerning yellow fever vaccine responses in identical twins.

This TCR came from a woman aged 18-29 years in good health. The sample was CD8+ T cells sorted from blood.

The DNA of the CDR3 is TGTGCCAGCAGTGACTCCCTTGAAGCTTTCTTT. This translates into CASSDSLEAFF. The chain couples TRBV2 to TRBJ1-1; D unresolved. From germline, CDR1 is SNHLY and CDR2 FYNNEI. Trimming cost V 3 bases and J 7 bases, with 6 bases left between them. The CDR3 length is 11 residues.